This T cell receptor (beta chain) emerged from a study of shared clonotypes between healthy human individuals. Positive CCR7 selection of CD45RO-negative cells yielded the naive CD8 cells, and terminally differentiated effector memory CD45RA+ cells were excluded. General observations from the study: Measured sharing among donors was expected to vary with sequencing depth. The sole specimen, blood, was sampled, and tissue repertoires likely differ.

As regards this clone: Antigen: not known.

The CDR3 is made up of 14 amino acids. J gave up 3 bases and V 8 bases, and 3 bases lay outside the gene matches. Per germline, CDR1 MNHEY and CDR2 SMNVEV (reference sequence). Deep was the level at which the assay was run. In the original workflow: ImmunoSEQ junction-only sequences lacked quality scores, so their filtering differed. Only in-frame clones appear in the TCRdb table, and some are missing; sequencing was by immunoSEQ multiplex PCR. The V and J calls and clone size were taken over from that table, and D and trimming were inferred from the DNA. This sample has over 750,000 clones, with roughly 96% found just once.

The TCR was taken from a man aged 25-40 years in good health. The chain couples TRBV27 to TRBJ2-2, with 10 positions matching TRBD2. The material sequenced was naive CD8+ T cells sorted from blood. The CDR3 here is CASALAGDTGELFF. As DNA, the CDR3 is TGTGCCAGCGCTCTAGCGGGGGACACCGGGGAGCTGTTTTTT.